The 27 T cell receptor beta chains presented below share a single source sample, sequenced in a study of T cell changes during pregnancy in multiple sclerosis. Produced via immunoSEQ multiplex PCR; TCRdb's table is partial and in-frame only. The sample consists of tens of thousands of clones, roughly nine tenths of them appearing once. This specimen was CD4+ T cells from peripheral blood mononuclear cells, taken in the first trimester of pregnancy. The receptor set was obtained from a female donor with multiple sclerosis, enrolled in a pregnancy study.

The rearrangement joins TRBV4-2 to TRBJ2-7, with 7 bases lining up with TRBD1. V shed 0 bases and J 5 bases; nucleotides not matched to a gene: 1. Germline loops: CDR1 LGHNA, CDR2 YNFKEQ. This CDR3 spans 13 amino acids. The CDR3 DNA sequence: TGTGCCAGCAGCCAAGATGGACAGGACGAGCAGTACTTC. Translating it yields CASSQDGQDEQYF.

This clone was recorded a few times. J is TRBJ1-6 and V is TRBV7-6, with 7 bases identical to TRBD1. The CDR3 has 15 amino acids. V trimming: 5 bases; J trimming: 9 bases; junction bases outside the gene matches: 10. Looked up from germline, CDR1 is SGHVS and CDR2 is FNYEAQ. CDR3 DNA: TGTGCCAGCAGCCCTGGACAGGTTCCTCCTTCACCCCTCCACTTT. As protein: CASSPGQVPPSPLHF. The complete variable domain, with remaining parts taken from reference TRBV7-6 and TRBJ1-6, reads GAGVSQSPRYKVTKRGQDVALRCDPISGHVSLYWYRQALGQGPEFLTYFNYEAQQDKSGLPNDRFSAERPEGSISTLTIQRTEQRDSAMYRCASSPGQVPPSPLHFGNGTRLTVT.

V gene TRBV9 combines with J gene TRBJ2-7, with 9 bases that match TRBD1. V lost 0 bases, J lost 1 base, and 8 bases stayed unmatched. Germline V gives CDR1 SGDLS, CDR2 YYNGEE. The CDR3 runs to 17 residues. The CDR3 reads CASSVGLPGQGSYEQYF. The CDR3 DNA is TGTGCCAGCAGCGTAGGTCTACCGGGACAGGGTTCCTACGAGCAGTACTTC.

This clone came up once. This chain links TRBV7-8 with TRBJ2-2, with unresolved D. The CDR3 covers 15 residues. The germline CDR1 and CDR2 sequences are SGHVS and FQNEAQ. The ends were cut back, 0 bases at V and 5 bases at J, with 10 bases in the middle. The CDR3 bases are TGTGCCAGCAGCTTAGCAGCGTCCGGGACCGGGGAGCTGTTTTTT. Translation: CASSLAASGTGELFF.

This clone was detected only once. The V and J genes are TRBV5-6 and TRBJ2-5; 8 nucleotides match TRBD2. This CDR3 contains 14 residues. Trimming at V came to 7 bases and at J to 5 bases, leaving 10 bases not matched to a gene. Germline CDR1 is SGHDT and CDR2 is YYEEEE. The CDR3 reads CASASGPGGETQYF. The CDR3 DNA is TGTGCCAGCGCCTCGGGGCCGGGGGGGGAGACCCAGTACTTC.

The chain has TRBV18 and TRBJ2-7; TRBD1 aligns across 11 bases. V gave up 3 bases and J gave up 4 bases; unmatched junction bases: 5. Germline loops: CDR1 KGHSH, CDR2 LQKENI. This CDR3 region has 15 residues. CDR3 in amino acids: CASSPGQGALYEQYF. In nucleotides, the CDR3 is TGTGCCAGCTCACCCGGACAGGGGGCTTTGTACGAGCAGTACTTC.

This clone was observed a few times. The chain joins TRBV18 to TRBJ2-6, with 7 bases that match TRBD1. After removal of 4 bases from V and 12 bases from J, the junction contained 6 bases not matched to a gene. Germline lookup yields CDR1 KGHSH and CDR2 LQKENI. The CDR3 loop spans 13 amino acids. Written as DNA, the CDR3 is TGTGCCAGCTCACGGGACAGATCGGTCGTCCTGACTTTC. This encodes CASSRDRSVVLTF.

The CDR3, as DNA: TGTGCCAGCAGCACTTTAGCGGGGGCCGCGCGGGATACGCAGTATTTT. It specifies CASSTLAGAARDTQYF. The chain couples TRBV27 to TRBJ2-3; 9 bases are a match to TRBD2. CDR3 size: 16 residues. CDR1 is MNHEY and CDR2 is SMNVEV in the germline V gene (reference sequence). V shed 6 bases, J shed 6 bases, and the junction held 13 bases outside the gene matches.

J is TRBJ1-4 and V is TRBV18; a possible D gene is TRBD1 (6 bases). The ends were cut back, 3 bases at V and 6 bases at J, with 17 bases in the middle. The length of the CDR3 is 16 residues. Germline V CDR1 and CDR2: KGHSH, LQKENI. This CDR3 reads CASSPSKGRGDEKLFF. The CDR3 DNA reads as TGTGCCAGCTCACCCTCCAAGGGCAGGGGTGATGAAAAACTGTTTTTT. The variable domain in full, with the rest retrieved from reference TRBV18 and TRBJ1-4, is NAGVMQNPRHLVRRRGQEARLRCSPMKGHSHVYWYRQLPEEGLKFMVYLQKENIIDESGMPKERFSAEFPKEGPSILRIQQVVRGDSAAYFCASSPSKGRGDEKLFFGSGTQLSVL.

The chain recombines TRBV7-2 with TRBJ1-2; 9 bases match TRBD1. V lost 0 bases and J lost 2; bases outside the gene matches: 7. Germline CDR1 SGHTA, CDR2 FQGNSA. The length of the CDR3 is 17 residues. CDR3 DNA: TGTGCCAGCAGCTTAGCGGGGTATGGACAGGGGAACTATGGCTACACCTTC. Encoded protein: CASSLAGYGQGNYGYTF.

This clone was recorded once. The chain links TRBV4-2 to TRBJ1-6, with D maybe TRBD1 (6 bases). The germline V and J ends were trimmed by 3 bases and 6 bases, with 15 bases remaining between them. Per germline, CDR1 LGHNA and CDR2 YNFKEQ. This CDR3 contains 16 residues. CDR3 in amino acids: CASSHRGQTINSPLHF. The DNA of the CDR3 is TGTGCCAGCAGCCACCGAGGACAGACCATTAATTCACCCCTCCACTTT.

V is TRBV6-1 and J is TRBJ1-4; 9 bases fit TRBD1. V lost 10 bases and J lost 8; bases outside the gene matches: 14. The germline V gene has CDR1 MNHNS and CDR2 SASEGT. This CDR3 is 15 amino acids long. The CDR3 protein is CATLPRQGGREKLFF. The CDR3 DNA reads as TGTGCCACCCTTCCCCGACAGGGGGGCAGGGAAAAACTGTTTTTT.

The chain has TRBV7-2 and TRBJ2-7; 8 nucleotides match TRBD1. The CDR3 has 15 amino acids. The junction had 3 bases not matched to a gene; V was cut back by 0 bases and J by 2 bases. CDR1 is SGHTA and CDR2 is FQGNSA in the germline V gene. CDR3: CASSLAQGAPYEQYF. The CDR3 DNA reads TGTGCCAGCAGCTTAGCCCAGGGGGCCCCCTACGAGCAGTACTTC.

The chain has TRBV6-6 and TRBJ1-2, with a possible D match to TRBD1 (5 bases). V was trimmed by 8 bases and J by 4 bases, leaving 11 bases between them. Germline V gene lookup returns CDR1 MNHNY and CDR2 SVGAGI (reference sequence). This CDR3 is 12 amino acids long. The CDR3 protein is CASGTLSYGYTF. The CDR3 DNA follows: TGTGCCAGCGGGACTCTTAGCTATGGCTACACCTTC.

The J gene is TRBJ1-1, the V gene TRBV5-1, with TRBD1 matching over 8 bases. Germline V lookup: CDR1 SGHRS, CDR2 YFSETQ. After removal of 4 bases from V and 0 bases from J, the junction contained 11 bases not matched to a gene. The CDR3 consists of 17 residues. The CDR3 spells CASSQSTQGALNTEAFF. The CDR3 DNA reads as TGCGCCAGCAGCCAATCCACCCAGGGGGCTCTGAACACTGAAGCTTTCTTT.

This rearrangement joins TRBV7-9 to TRBJ2-7; the D gene is possibly TRBD2 (5 bases). Trimming left V 7 bases short and J 5 bases short, with 9 bases between. Per germline, CDR1 SEHNR and CDR2 FQNEAQ (reference sequence). This CDR3 is built from 11 residues. The CDR3 reads CASTPGDEQYF. For the CDR3, the DNA is TGTGCCAGCACCCCCGGGGACGAGCAGTACTTC.

This clone was detected only once. This rearrangement joins TRBV7-2 to TRBJ2-4; 8 bases fit TRBD1. Germline V gives CDR1 SGHTA, CDR2 FQGNSA. CDR3 length: 18 residues. The V segment lost 5 bases and the J segment 3 bases; nucleotides outside the gene matches: 15. The CDR3 region has the DNA TGTGCCAGCAGCCCTAGAGGGGGGACAGGCGTACTCAAAAACATTCAGTACTTC. Translating it yields CASSPRGGTGVLKNIQYF. Combining the CDR3 with reference TRBV7-2 and TRBJ2-4 gives the whole variable domain GAGVSQSPSNKVTEKGKDVELRCDPISGHTALYWYRQSLGQGLEFLIYFQGNSAPDKSGLPSDRFSAERTGGSVSTLTIQRTQQEDSAVYLCASSPRGGTGVLKNIQYFGAGTRLSVL.

The chain employs TRBV4-3 and TRBJ2-7; tentative D call: TRBD1 (5 bases). Germline CDR1 is LGHNA and CDR2 is YSLEER. V shed 3 bases and J shed 3 bases, with 18 bases lying between them. This CDR3 spans 16 amino acids. This CDR3 is CASSQDTGSRHYEQYF. The CDR3 DNA reads TGCGCCAGCAGCCAGGACACCGGCTCAAGACACTACGAGCAGTACTTC.

This chain links TRBV4-2 with TRBJ2-3; 11 bases map to TRBD2. The germline CDR1 and CDR2 sequences are LGHNA and YNFKEQ. There are 17 residues in the CDR3. V gave up 2 bases and J gave up 2 bases; unmatched junction bases: 6. The CDR3 here is CASSQRGLADSTDTQYF. CDR3 DNA sequence: TGTGCCAGCAGCCAAAGGGGACTAGCGGACTCCACAGATACGCAGTATTTT.

As to this clone: A junction boundary mismatches the germline segment, possibly from a read error. This chain joins TRBV7-2 and TRBJ1-2, with D uncertain. Per the germline V gene, CDR1 is SGHTA and CDR2 is FQGNSA. The CDR3 has 13 amino acids. CDR3 amino acids: CASTLGSLYGYTF. The CDR3 DNA reads TGTGCCAGCACCTTAGGGAGTCTCTATGGCTACACCTTC. Combining the CDR3 with reference TRBV7-2 and TRBJ1-2 gives the whole variable domain GAGVSQSPSNKVTEKGKDVELRCDPISGHTALYWYRQSLGQGLEFLIYFQGNSAPDKSGLPSDRFSAERTGGSVSTLTIQRTQQEDSAVYLCASTLGSLYGYTFGSGTRLTVV.

J is TRBJ2-2 and V is TRBV6-6; 8 nucleotides match TRBD1. V trimming: 6 bases; J trimming: 4 bases; junction bases outside the gene matches: 7. Germline values: CDR1 MNHNY, CDR2 SVGAGI (reference sequence). The CDR3 covers 15 residues. The CDR3 loop reads CASRSTGDLTGELFF. Written as DNA, the CDR3 is TGTGCCAGCAGATCGACAGGGGACCTCACCGGGGAGCTGTTTTTT.

This chain uses TRBV7-9 with TRBJ2-7, with D possibly matching TRBD2 (6 bases). The CDR3 has 16 amino acids. V shed 5 bases and J shed 0 bases, with 17 bases lying between them. Germline CDR1 is SEHNR and CDR2 is FQNEAQ (reference sequence). CDR3 in DNA: TGTGCCAGCAGCGTGTATGGAGGGGACGGCTCCTACGAGCAGTACTTC. It specifies CASSVYGGDGSYEQYF.

This clone has just one count. The CDR3 spells CASSSPGARTGELFF. The CDR3 DNA is TGTGCCAGCAGTTCCCCAGGGGCGCGGACCGGGGAGCTGTTTTTT. V gene TRBV6-5 combines with J gene TRBJ2-2, with D perhaps matching TRBD1 (6 bases). The CDR3 runs 15 residues. Germline CDR1 and CDR2: MNHEY and SVGAGI. V was cut by 4 bases and J by 5 bases, with 14 bases left in between.

The chain uses TRBV6-1 and TRBJ2-3; 13 bases are shared with TRBD2. The CDR3 loop spans 14 amino acids. V gave up 6 bases and J gave up 4 bases; unmatched junction bases: 1. Germline-derived CDR1 and CDR2 are MNHNS and SASEGT. CDR3 sequence reads: CASSTSGGADTQYF. The CDR3 region has the DNA TGTGCCAGCAGCACTAGCGGGGGGGCAGATACGCAGTATTTT.

The chain recombines TRBV10-3 with TRBJ1-5; possible D gene TRBD1, 5 bases. V gave up 6 bases and J gave up 6 bases, with 15 bases separating them. Germline CDR1 reads ENHRY; CDR2 reads SYGVKD. The CDR3 loop spans 14 amino acids. The chain's CDR3 is CAISEGQGGQPQHF. DNA for the CDR3: TGTGCCATCAGCGAAGGGCAGGGTGGTCAGCCCCAGCATTTT.

The chain combines TRBV5-6 with TRBJ1-2; D is ambiguous. Germline V gene lookup returns CDR1 SGHDT and CDR2 YYEEEE. The V end was cut by 0 bases, the J end by 7 bases, with 10 bases between. CDR3 length equals 13 residues. The CDR3 is CASSLGGYGGYTF. In DNA, the CDR3 is TGTGCCAGCAGCTTGGGAGGGTACGGTGGCTACACCTTC. Together with reference TRBV5-6 and TRBJ1-2, the CDR3 gives the full variable domain: DAGVTQSPTHLIKTRGQQVTLRCSPKSGHDTVSWYQQALGQGPQFIFQYYEEEERQRGNFPDRFSGHQFPNYSSELNVNALLLGDSALYLCASSLGGYGGYTFGSGTRLTVV.

The chain has TRBV9 and TRBJ2-5; TRBD2 matches 11 bases. After removal of 4 bases from V and 5 bases from J, the junction contained 10 bases not matched to a gene. This CDR3 is built from 16 residues. The germline gives CDR1 SGDLS, CDR2 YYNGEE. The CDR3 sequence is CASSPLRPSGGETQYF. CDR3 coding DNA: TGTGCCAGCAGCCCCCTTAGGCCTAGCGGGGGGGAGACCCAGTACTTC.